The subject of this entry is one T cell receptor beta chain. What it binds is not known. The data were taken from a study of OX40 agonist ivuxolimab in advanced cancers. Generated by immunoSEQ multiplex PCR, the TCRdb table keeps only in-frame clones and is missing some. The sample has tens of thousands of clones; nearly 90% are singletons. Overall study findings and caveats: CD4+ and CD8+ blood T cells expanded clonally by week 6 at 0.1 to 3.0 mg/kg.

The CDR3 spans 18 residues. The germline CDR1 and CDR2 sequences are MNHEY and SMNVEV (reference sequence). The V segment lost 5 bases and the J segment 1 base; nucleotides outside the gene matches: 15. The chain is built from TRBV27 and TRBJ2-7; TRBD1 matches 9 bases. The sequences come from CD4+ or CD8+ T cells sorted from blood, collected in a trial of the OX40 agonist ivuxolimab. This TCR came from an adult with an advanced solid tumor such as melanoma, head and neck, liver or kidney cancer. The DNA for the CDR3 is TGTGCCAGCAGTCTAAGGACAGGGGAGGTTTCGAGGTCCTACGAGCAGTACTTC. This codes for CASSLRTGEVSRSYEQYF.